This T cell receptor beta chain was found in a study of T-cell reconstitution after alpha-beta-depleted transplantation in children (dated by TCRdb to the mid-2010s). Background for the entire study: Using TCR repertoire profiling, the study quantitatively followed how T-cell immune reconstitution unfolded in children after TCRalphabeta/CD19-depleted allogeneic hematopoietic cell transplantation.

The library was built by means of PCR. Reads for this sample came from an Illumina HiSeq 2500. Molecular barcoding was employed in the preparation of TCR libraries, with unique molecular identifiers being used to normalize TCRbeta repertoire quantification. TCRdb itself trimmed the public reads at Q25 with fastp, ran MiXCR and retained productive beta chains. Every entry covers one CDR3 protein and lists the most common genes and DNA from its rows. Recorded for this sample are 80,000 to 95,000 distinct CDR3 sequences; 7% to 10% of them occurred a single time. The ten most abundant clones make up just under 7% of the sample. There are 13 amino acids in the CDR3, from cysteine to phenylalanine inclusive. Only CDR3 DNA remains: 39 bases, in frame from the first base. CDR1 and CDR2 were assigned from the germline V gene (reference sequence) as DFQATT and SNEGSKA. V loses 4 bases of germline sequence and J loses 2 bases, and the interval between the two ends is 8 bases.

In its sample, this clonotype was seen many times. No antigen is known for it. Per-base quality was not reported, and no clone a single base away is much larger than it. Here the chain combines TRBV20-1 and TRBJ2-2, with the D segment identity uncertain. The sequencing used PBMCs from the stem cell graft donor, collected from the stem cell graft. This sequence was found in a human donor who donated a stem cell graft to a child with congenital amegakaryocytic thrombocytopenia. The CDR3 amino acid sequence is: CSATTDNTGELFF. The nucleotide sequence is TGCAGTGCTACGACTGATAACACCGGGGAGCTGTTTTTT.